This is a list of T cell receptor beta chains from one sample in a study of T cell repertoires in cytomegalovirus infection. From the reads, TCRdb called clonotypes with MiXCR, one entry per CDR3 protein. The table has around 310,000 distinct CDR3 sequences, 25% to 30% seen once. These receptors have no identified antigens. Source: cultured PBMCs, taken from culture after CMV antigen stimulation. These receptors were taken from a human donor in good health (CMV status not recorded). Some clones in this sample may be carry-over from other donors' samples. Both conserved end residues are part of each CDR3. The D gene is left open where the match is weak. Clone size is not always given. Where it is, it says once, few, many or a class for expanded clones.

NA	TRBV2	TRBJ2-3	few	CASSEQAADTQYF	TGTGCCAGCAGTGAACAGGCGGCAGATACGCAGTATTTT
NA	TRBV12-3/TRBV12-4	TRBJ2-3	NA	CASSAGPYPQYF	TGTGCCAGCAGTGCGGGACCCTACCCGCAGTATTTT
NA	TRBV4-1	TRBJ2-2	NA	CASRQVPSTGELFF	TGCGCCAGCAGACAGGTCCCGTCCACCGGGGAGCTGTTTTTT
NA	TRBV10-3	TRBJ2-1	few	CAISPGTHNEQFF	TGTGCCATCAGCCCCGGGACTCACAATGAGCAGTTCTTC
NA	TRBV20-1	TRBJ2-3	NA	CSEVGLSTDTQYF	TGCAGTGAAGTGGGCCTAAGCACAGATACGCAGTATTTT
NA	TRBV9	TRBJ1-6	NA	CASSPEGLSPLHF	TGTGCCAGCAGCCCTGAAGGCCTTTCACCCCTCCACTTT
NA	TRBV15	TRBJ2-7	few	CATSRVRLRVVLDNDEQYF	TGTGCCACCAGCAGAGTCCGTCTTCGGGTCGTCCTTGACAACGACGAGCAGTACTTC
NA	TRBV2	TRBJ2-6	few	CASKDRHSGANVLTF	TGTGCCAGTAAAGACAGGCACTCTGGGGCCAACGTCCTGACTTTC
TRBD1	TRBV19	TRBJ2-7	NA	CASSVSRTGVYEQYF	TGTGCCAGTAGTGTATCGCGGACAGGGGTCTACGAGCAGTACTTC
NA	TRBV5-5	TRBJ1-6	NA	CASTPDNSPLHF	TGTGCCAGCACCCCCGATAATTCACCCCTCCACTTT
NA	TRBV28	TRBJ1-4	NA	CASSSPGLGEKLFF	TGTGCCAGCAGTTCCCCAGGGTTAGGTGAAAAACTGTTTTTT
NA	TRBV7-3	TRBJ2-1	NA	CASSLTRF	TGTGCCAGCAGCTTAACCCGCTTC
NA	TRBV24-1	TRBJ2-2	NA	CATSDRDTHTGELFF	TGTGCCACCAGTGACCGGGACACGCACACCGGGGAGCTGTTTTTT
TRBD1	TRBV28	TRBJ1-5	NA	CASSSPRPGTETSNQPQHF	TGTGCCAGCAGTTCCCCCCGGCCCGGGACAGAAACTAGCAATCAGCCCCAGCATTTT
TRBD1	TRBV10-3	TRBJ2-7	NA	CAIMGTGGHEQYF	TGTGCCATCATGGGGACAGGGGGTCACGAGCAGTACTTC
TRBD1	TRBV5-5	TRBJ1-2	NA	CASSPTTGGNYGYTF	TGTGCCAGCAGCCCGACGACAGGGGGCAACTATGGCTACACCTTC
NA	TRBV12-3/TRBV12-4	TRBJ1-6	NA	CASSLALDVPGIF	TGTGCCAGCAGTTTAGCGCTGGACGTGCCGGGAATCTTT
NA	TRBV2	TRBJ2-7	once	CASSDSMREQYF	TGTGCCAGCAGCGACAGTATGCGCGAGCAGTACTTC
NA	TRBV10-3	TRBJ1-1	once	CAISESGQLNTEAFF	TGTGCCATCAGTGAGAGTGGGCAGCTGAACACTGAAGCTTTCTTT
NA	TRBV7-8	TRBJ1-3	many	CASSLVTSGNTIYF	TGTGCCAGCAGCTTAGTGACCTCTGGAAACACCATATATTTT
NA	TRBV19	TRBJ1-2	NA	CASSTGQTLYGYTF	TGTGCCAGTAGTACAGGACAGACCCTTTATGGCTACACCTTC
NA	TRBV25-1	TRBJ2-5	few	CASSESPGLRQETQYF	TGTGCCAGCAGTGAATCTCCTGGACTGAGACAAGAGACCCAGTACTTC
NA	TRBV11-2	TRBJ2-1	NA	CASSLEGGGPYEQFF	TGTGCCAGCAGCTTAGAAGGAGGGGGGCCATACGAGCAGTTCTTC
TRBD1	TRBV5-1	TRBJ1-5	few	CASSLRTGQDQPQHF	TGCGCCAGCAGCCTTAGGACAGGGCAGGATCAGCCCCAGCATTTT
NA	TRBV20-1	TRBJ2-5	once	CSVLKNQETQYF	TGCAGTGTCTTGAAGAACCAAGAGACCCAGTACTTC
TRBD1	TRBV7-6	TRBJ2-5	NA	CASSFDRSRGRGETQYF	TGTGCCAGCAGCTTCGATCGATCCAGGGGGAGAGGAGAGACCCAGTACTTC